The subject of this entry is one TCR beta chain. The antigen is not known. CDR1 is MNHEY and CDR2 is SVGAGI in the germline V gene. The CDR3 sequence is 13 residues long. The V segment lost 9 bases and the J segment 5 bases; nucleotides outside the gene matches: 5. Noted time point: week 47, end of study. Vaccination used 300 ug of mutant IDH1 20-mer peptide per dose, with topical imiquimod. Patients, over weeks 1, 3, 5, 7, 11, 15, 19 and 23, received a total of eight vaccinations. New WHO grade 3 or 4 astrocytomas that were IDH1-mutant and ATRX-lost had been found in donors. The sample is drawn from a study of a mutant IDH1 vaccine in newly diagnosed glioma. Across the study: Initiation of the vaccine course occurred 4-6 weeks after radiotherapy alone, or alongside temozolomide cycles.

Some clones are missing from TCRdb's copy, which holds only in-frame ones; the method was immunoSEQ multiplex PCR. The sample shows about 52,000 clones, 60% to 85% of them seen only once. The specimen comprised PBMCs, sampled from a glioma patient whose treatment included an IDH1 peptide vaccine. This receptor was taken from a woman aged 40 to 49 with glioma. Some clones in this sample may be carry-over from other donors' samples. The V gene is TRBV6-5, the J gene TRBJ1-3, with TRBD1 matching 9 bases. The CDR3 loop is CASQGTGRNTIYF. DNA for the CDR3: TGTGCCAGTCAAGGGACAGGGAGAAACACCATATATTTT.